Sequencing of this T cell receptor (beta chain) was carried out in a study of T cells in Graves' hyperthyroidism and ophthalmopathy. The study's findings and limits: Most thyroid-expanded clonotypes above 0.001 were also found in blood.

This clonotype came up many times. What it recognizes is unknown. The CDR3 totals 15 residues. After removal of 8 bases from V and 7 bases from J, the junction contained 11 bases not matched to a gene. RNA transcripts yielded amplified TCR beta CDR3 regions. The HTBI primer set was used in a first-round RT-PCR of the TCR CDR3. TCRdb reprocessed the multiplex PCR reads with MiXCR, giving one entry per CDR3 protein. The table records some 300,000 distinct CDR3 sequences, approximately 16% of them present only once. The chain uses TRBV12-3 or TRBV12-4 and TRBJ1-6, with TRBD1 matching over 7 bases. Sequences were obtained from blood. The receptor comes from a man aged 30 to 45 with Graves' hyperthyroidism. CDR3 protein: CASSPRDRVNSPLHF. In DNA, the CDR3 is TGTGCCAGCTCCCCCCGCGACAGGGTAAATTCACCCCTCCACTTT.